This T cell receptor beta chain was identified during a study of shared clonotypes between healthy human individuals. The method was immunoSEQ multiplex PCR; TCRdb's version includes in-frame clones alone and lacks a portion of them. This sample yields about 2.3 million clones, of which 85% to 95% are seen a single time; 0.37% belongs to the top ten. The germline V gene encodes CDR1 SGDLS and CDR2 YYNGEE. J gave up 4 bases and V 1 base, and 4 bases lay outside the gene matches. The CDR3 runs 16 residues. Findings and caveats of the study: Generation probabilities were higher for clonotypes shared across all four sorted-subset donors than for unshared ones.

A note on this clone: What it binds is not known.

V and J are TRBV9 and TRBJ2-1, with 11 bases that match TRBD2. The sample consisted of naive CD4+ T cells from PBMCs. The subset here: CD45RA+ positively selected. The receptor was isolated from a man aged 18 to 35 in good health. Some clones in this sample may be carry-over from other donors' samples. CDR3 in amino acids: CASSVLASGRYNEQFF. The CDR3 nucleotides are TGTGCCAGCAGCGTATTGGCTAGCGGGAGGTACAATGAGCAGTTCTTC.